This TCR beta chain is from a study of T cell changes during pregnancy in multiple sclerosis. V was shortened by 4 bases and J by 5 bases, with 9 bases between the two germline ends. This CDR3 contains 13 residues. In germline, CDR1 is KGHSH, CDR2 LQKENI. The repertoire was sequenced with immunoSEQ multiplex PCR; TCRdb's copy has only in-frame clones and lacks some. Of tens of thousands of clones listed, 90% to 95% are singletons. This chain uses TRBV18 with TRBJ1-5, with D unclear. Sequenced material: peripheral blood, taken in the third trimester of pregnancy. The origin of this receptor is a female donor in good health, enrolled as a control in a pregnancy study. CDR3 residues: CASSLSFDQPQHF. CDR3 DNA: TGTGCCAGCTCACTTTCTTTCGATCAGCCCCAGCATTTT. Full variable domain (outside the CDR3, taken from reference TRBV18 and TRBJ1-5): NAGVMQNPRHLVRRRGQEARLRCSPMKGHSHVYWYRQLPEEGLKFMVYLQKENIIDESGMPKERFSAEFPKEGPSILRIQQVVRGDSAAYFCASSLSFDQPQHFGDGTRLSIL.